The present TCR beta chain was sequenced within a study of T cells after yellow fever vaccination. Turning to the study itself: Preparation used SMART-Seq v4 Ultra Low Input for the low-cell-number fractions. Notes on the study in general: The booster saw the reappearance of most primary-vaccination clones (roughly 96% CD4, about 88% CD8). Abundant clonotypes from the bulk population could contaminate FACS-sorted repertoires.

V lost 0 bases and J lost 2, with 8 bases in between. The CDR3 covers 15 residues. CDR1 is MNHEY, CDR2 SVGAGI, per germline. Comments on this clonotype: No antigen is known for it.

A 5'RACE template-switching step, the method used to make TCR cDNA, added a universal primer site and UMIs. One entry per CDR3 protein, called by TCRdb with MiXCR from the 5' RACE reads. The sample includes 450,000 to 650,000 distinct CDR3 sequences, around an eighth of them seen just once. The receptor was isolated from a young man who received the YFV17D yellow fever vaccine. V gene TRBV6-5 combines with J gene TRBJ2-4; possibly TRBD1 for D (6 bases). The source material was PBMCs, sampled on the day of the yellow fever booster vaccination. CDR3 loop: CASSYSTGSKNIQYF. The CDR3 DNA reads TGTGCCAGCAGTTACTCTACAGGGTCCAAAAACATTCAGTACTTC.